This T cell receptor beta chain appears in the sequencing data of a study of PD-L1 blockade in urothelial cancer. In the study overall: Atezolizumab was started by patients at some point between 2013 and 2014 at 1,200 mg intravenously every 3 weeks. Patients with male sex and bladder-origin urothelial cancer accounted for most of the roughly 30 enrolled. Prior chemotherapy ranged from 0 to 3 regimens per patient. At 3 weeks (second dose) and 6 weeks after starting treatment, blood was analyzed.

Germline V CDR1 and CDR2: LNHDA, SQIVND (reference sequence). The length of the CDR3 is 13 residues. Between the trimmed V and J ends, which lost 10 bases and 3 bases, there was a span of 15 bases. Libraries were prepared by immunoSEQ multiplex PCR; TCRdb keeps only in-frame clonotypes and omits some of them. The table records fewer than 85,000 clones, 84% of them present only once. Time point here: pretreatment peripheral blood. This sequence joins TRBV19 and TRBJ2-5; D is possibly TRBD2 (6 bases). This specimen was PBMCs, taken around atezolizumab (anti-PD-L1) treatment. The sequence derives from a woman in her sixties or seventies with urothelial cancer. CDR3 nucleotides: TGTGCCACCCGGGAGCTGCTAAAAGAGACCCAGTACTTC. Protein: CATRELLKETQYF.